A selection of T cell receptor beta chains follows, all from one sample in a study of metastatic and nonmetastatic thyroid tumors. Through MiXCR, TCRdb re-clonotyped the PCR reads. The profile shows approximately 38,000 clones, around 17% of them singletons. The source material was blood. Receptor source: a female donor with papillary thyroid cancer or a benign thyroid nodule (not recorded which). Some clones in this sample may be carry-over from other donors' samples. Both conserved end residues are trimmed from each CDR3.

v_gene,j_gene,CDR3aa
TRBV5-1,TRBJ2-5,ASSLRTVVGETQY
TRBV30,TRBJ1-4,AFKSRGPWTEKLF
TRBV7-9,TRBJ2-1,ASSAAGTEQF
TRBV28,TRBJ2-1,ASSIRGRGYNEQF
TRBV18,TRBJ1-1,ASSPLDQAF
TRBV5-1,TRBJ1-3,ASSPGQGGNTIY
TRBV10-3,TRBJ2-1,AISGRLASGTSYNEQF
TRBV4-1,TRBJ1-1,ASSPRILRIVMNTEAF
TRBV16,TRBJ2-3,ASSQSLDGDTQY
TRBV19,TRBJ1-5,ASSFRGQVGNQPQH
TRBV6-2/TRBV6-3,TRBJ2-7,ASSYSARNSEQY
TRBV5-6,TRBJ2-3,ASSLDADTQY
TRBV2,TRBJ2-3,ASSFRLAGVGDTQY
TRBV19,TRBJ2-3,ASSIRTSRADTQY
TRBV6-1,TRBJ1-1,ASTAQGVGAF
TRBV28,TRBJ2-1,ASSTRQGSPYNEKF
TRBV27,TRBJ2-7,ASRIAGAVYEQY
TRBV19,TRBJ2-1,ASSPLGTGGLWEQF
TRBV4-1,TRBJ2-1,ASSPREMGSYNEQF
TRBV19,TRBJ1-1,ASSSEASGTEAF
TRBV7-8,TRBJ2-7,ASSLGARIYEQY
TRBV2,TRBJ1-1,ASSDTLGSEAF
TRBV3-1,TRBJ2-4,ASSQGVGAIAKNIQY
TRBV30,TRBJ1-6,AWSVGGPRSPLH
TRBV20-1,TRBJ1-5,SARYSNQPQH
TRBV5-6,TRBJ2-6,ASSRTSLANVLT
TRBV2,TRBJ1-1,ASTYMLNTEAF
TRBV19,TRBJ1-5,ASSPDRAGAQPQH
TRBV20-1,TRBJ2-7,SAPGQETYEQY
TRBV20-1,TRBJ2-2,SAISALNTGELF
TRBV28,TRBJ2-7,ASREGSTYEQY
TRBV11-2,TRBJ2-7,ASSPQQGGAYEQY
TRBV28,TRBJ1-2,ASMPLGVWLYGYT
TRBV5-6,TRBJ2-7,ASSYGSVTYEQY
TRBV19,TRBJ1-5,ASSIPSNQPQH
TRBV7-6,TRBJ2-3,ASSLDAEGGGSDTQY
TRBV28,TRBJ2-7,ASTNPTALYEQY
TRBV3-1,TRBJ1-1,ASSQRGLRLNTEAF
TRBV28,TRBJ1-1,ASSCAVMNTESF
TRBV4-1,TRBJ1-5,ASSEFVASPNQPQH
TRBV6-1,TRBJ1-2,ASSAGQGSNYGYT
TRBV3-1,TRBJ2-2,ASSQGAGNTGELF
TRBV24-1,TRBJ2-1,ATSGKRGSSYNEQF
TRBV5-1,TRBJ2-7,ASSSYRLYEQY
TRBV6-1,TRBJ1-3,ASSGVGQMSGNTIY
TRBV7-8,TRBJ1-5,ASSRSGGEVGNQPQH
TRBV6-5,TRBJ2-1,ASSYAARVEQF
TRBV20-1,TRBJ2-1,SARGPQGAIYNEQF
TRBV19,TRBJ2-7,APSWGPSYEQY
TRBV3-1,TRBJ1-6,ASSPGTGENSPLH
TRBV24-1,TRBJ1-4,ATSASATNEKLF
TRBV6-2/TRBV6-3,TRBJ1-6,ASSEPSDSPLH
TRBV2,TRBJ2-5,ASTRGQVRIGETQY